The 18 T cell receptor beta chains below were found in one sample sequenced in a study of OX40 agonist ivuxolimab in advanced cancers. Repertoires were generated with immunoSEQ multiplex PCR, while TCRdb's copy carries only in-frame clones and drops some. The table has about 17,000 clones, around nine tenths seen once. The specimen was CD4+ or CD8+ T cells sorted from blood, collected in a trial of the OX40 agonist ivuxolimab. The receptors come from an adult with an advanced solid tumor such as melanoma, head and neck, liver or kidney cancer.

The rearrangement uses TRBV2 and TRBJ2-7; tentative D call: TRBD2 (5 bases). The CDR3 spans 13 residues. Germline V CDR1 and CDR2: SNHLY, FYNNEI. Trimming pared 4 bases from V and 5 bases from J, leaving 12 bases between. CDR3 DNA: TGTGCCAGCAGTGGGGCTAGCAGCAACGAGCAGTACTTC. Translating gives CASSGASSNEQYF.

The rearrangement uses TRBV6-1 and TRBJ2-7; 13 bases line up with TRBD2. V lost 10 bases, J lost 2 bases, and 2 bases stayed unmatched. Germline assignment: CDR1 MNHNS and CDR2 SASEGT. The CDR3 sequence is 13 residues long. CDR3 amino acids: CAIGLAGAYEQYF. The CDR3, as DNA: TGTGCCATTGGACTAGCGGGAGCCTACGAGCAGTACTTC.

The rearrangement uses TRBV4-1 and TRBJ2-7, with D hard to call. Germline values: CDR1 MGHRA, CDR2 YSYEKL. CDR3 length equals 13 residues. V was trimmed by 4 bases and J by 6 bases, leaving 13 bases between them. The CDR3, as DNA: TGCGCCAGCAGCCTTATGTGGGGAAGCGAGCAGTACTTC. It translates to CASSLMWGSEQYF.

This clone was seen just once. This CDR3 reads CASSQMGGAERYTEAFF. DNA for the CDR3: TGCGCCAGCAGCCAAATGGGAGGGGCAGAACGATACACTGAAGCTTTCTTT. This rearrangement joins TRBV4-3 to TRBJ1-1; D might be TRBD1 (5 bases). Germline V CDR1 and CDR2: LGHNA, YSLEER. This CDR3 has 17 amino acids. Trimming shortened V by 2 bases and J by 3 bases, and 19 bases separated the two germline ends.

The chain couples TRBV4-2 to TRBJ1-1, with 7 positions matching TRBD1. Germline CDR1 is LGHNA and CDR2 is YNFKEQ. V was pared by 0 bases and J by 2 bases, with 6 bases of the junction left unmatched. The CDR3 length is 16 residues. The CDR3 coding sequence is TGTGCCAGCAGCCAAGAGGCCTACAGGGGAAACACTGAAGCTTTCTTT. It is translated as CASSQEAYRGNTEAFF.

The genes are TRBV5-4 and TRBJ1-1, with a possible D match to TRBD1 (6 bases). The CDR3 runs 14 residues. Germline CDR1 SGHNT, CDR2 YYREEE (reference sequence). V lost 0 bases, J lost 6 bases, and 12 bases lay in between. This CDR3 is CASSLVQGRAEAFF. The CDR3 region has the DNA TGTGCCAGCAGCTTGGTGCAGGGGCGGGCTGAAGCTTTCTTT. The full variable domain, its missing parts supplied by reference TRBV5-4 and TRBJ1-1, is ETGVTQSPTHLIKTRGQQVTLRCSSQSGHNTVSWYQQALGQGPQFIFQYYREEENGRGNFPPRFSGLQFPNYSSELNVNALELDDSALYLCASSLVQGRAEAFFGQGTRLTVV.

This sequence joins TRBV5-1 and TRBJ1-1, with 7 bases aligning to TRBD1. The germline gives CDR1 SGHRS, CDR2 YFSETQ. With 10 bases clipped from V and 4 bases from J, the junction kept 22 bases outside the gene matches. This CDR3 region has 17 residues. The DNA for the CDR3 is TGCGCCGTCGAAAAGGACAGGATCCCTACGTGGGCCACTGAAGCTTTCTTT. This translates into CAVEKDRIPTWATEAFF.

The chain carries TRBV4-1 and TRBJ2-7; tentative D call: TRBD2 (5 bases). Trimming stripped 4 bases from V and 1 base from J, with 8 bases between. The germline gives CDR1 MGHRA, CDR2 YSYEKL. This CDR3 is 13 amino acids long. CDR3 nucleotides: TGCGCCAGCAGCCTCGGACTTTCCTACGAGCAGTACTTC. As protein: CASSLGLSYEQYF.

The V and J genes are TRBV5-4 and TRBJ2-6; weak D call: TRBD2 (5 bases). CDR3 length equals 16 residues. The V end was cut by 0 bases, the J end by 3 bases, with 10 bases between. CDR1 is SGHNT, CDR2 YYREEE, per germline (reference sequence). The CDR3 here is CASSLESSNGANVLTF. The CDR3 nucleotides read TGTGCCAGCAGCTTGGAGTCTAGCAATGGGGCCAACGTCCTGACTTTC.

CDR3 DNA: TGCAGCTCAGAACAGGGGCAAGAGACCCAGTACTTC. This translates into CSSEQGQETQYF. This chain joins TRBV29-1 and TRBJ2-5; TRBD1 matches 7 bases. V lost 8 bases to trimming and J lost 2 bases; unmatched junction nucleotides: 5. This CDR3 contains 12 residues. The germline V gene encodes CDR1 SQVTM and CDR2 ANQGSEA.

Within the sample, this clone is medium-sized. The identical CDR3 is also encoded by other nucleotide sequences in the sample. The chain couples TRBV9 to TRBJ1-1; no firm D call. V lost 0 bases, J lost 1 base, and 4 bases lay in between. Per germline, CDR1 SGDLS and CDR2 YYNGEE. This CDR3 has 13 residues. Here the CDR3 DNA reads TGTGCCAGCAGCGTAGATTGGAACACTGAAGCTTTCTTT. Translating it yields CASSVDWNTEAFF.

By share, this clone counts as medium-sized. V and J are TRBV7-2 and TRBJ2-7, with 9 bases lining up with TRBD1. The J segment lost 2 bases and the V segment lost 5 bases, leaving 4 bases of the junction unmatched. This CDR3 region has 14 residues. Per the germline V gene, CDR1 is SGHTA and CDR2 is FQGNSA. CDR3 residues: CASSPWTGAYEQYF. The CDR3 nucleotides are TGTGCCAGCAGCCCATGGACAGGGGCCTACGAGCAGTACTTC.

The chain has TRBV6-4 and TRBJ2-5, with D possibly being TRBD2 (5 bases). Matching the DNA end better, TRBJ2-7 makes the J call doubtful. Germline V lookup: CDR1 MRHNA, CDR2 SNTAGT. The CDR3 is 13 amino acids. The CDR3 DNA follows: TGTGCCAGCAGTGACCTTCCCGAGGGCGAGCAGTACTTC. Translated: CASSDLPEGEQYF.

The gene calls are TRBV7-2 and TRBJ2-3; 11 bases fit TRBD2. CDR1 SGHTA and CDR2 FQGNSA come from the germline V gene. After removal of 5 bases from V and 0 bases from J, the junction contained 13 bases not matched to a gene. The CDR3 spans 19 residues. CDR3: CASSQPLAGGAPSTDTQYF. The CDR3 DNA reads TGTGCCAGCAGCCAACCTCTAGCGGGAGGCGCTCCTAGCACAGATACGCAGTATTTT.

This sequence joins TRBV10-3 and TRBJ1-2; 12 nucleotides line up with TRBD1. CDR3 length: 15 amino acids. J gave up 7 bases and V 3 bases, and 6 bases lay outside the gene matches. Per germline, CDR1 ENHRY and CDR2 SYGVKD. The CDR3 region has the DNA TGTGCCATCAGTGACTCCCGGGACAGGGGGCCTGGCTACACCTTC. It translates to CAISDSRDRGPGYTF.

This chain connects TRBV4-1 to TRBJ1-6, with D possibly TRBD1 on 6 matching bases. V was cut by 2 bases and J by 6 bases, with 11 bases left in between. Germline CDR1 is MGHRA and CDR2 is YSYEKL. The CDR3 runs to 15 residues. CDR3 DNA sequence: TGCGCCAGCAGCCAACCGGGACATGCTAATTCACCCCTCCACTTT. It specifies CASSQPGHANSPLHF.

This sequence joins TRBV7-9 and TRBJ2-3; weak D call: TRBD2 (5 bases). Germline V gene sequence: CDR1 SEHNR, CDR2 FQNEAQ (reference sequence). This CDR3 spans 15 amino acids. The V end was cut by 0 bases, the J end by 0 bases, with 7 bases between. CDR3 loop: CASSLAGRSTDTQYF. The DNA of the CDR3 is TGTGCCAGCAGCTTAGCGGGGAGAAGCACAGATACGCAGTATTTT.

This chain links TRBV19 with TRBJ1-2; 8 positions match TRBD1. The V and J ends lost 5 bases and 8 bases, in that order; junction bases with no gene match: 16. This CDR3 has 16 residues. The V gene's germline CDR1 is LNHDA and CDR2 SQIVND (reference sequence). The CDR3 region is CASSPPPDRAMGGYTF. The CDR3, as DNA: TGTGCCAGTAGTCCCCCCCCGGACAGGGCTATGGGCGGCTACACCTTC.